The source of this T cell receptor beta chain is a study of blood T cells in healthy people across ages. Isolated PBMCs totaled at least 7 million in each sample. Unmatched junction bases numbered 6, after V lost 10 bases and J lost 3 bases. The CDR3 length is 13 residues. The V gene's germline CDR1 is MNHNY and CDR2 SVGAGI (reference sequence). A second PCR, run for roughly 7 to 11 cycles, used a sample-barcoded 5' primer plus a J-beta primer mix. Every cDNA molecule bore a tag from a template-switch adaptor containing 12 random nucleotides. TCRdb used MiXCR to reprocess the 5' RACE reads, holding one entry per CDR3 protein. In the table there are around 1,900,000 distinct CDR3 sequences, about two fifths of which are singletons. This clonotype was seen more than once but under ten times.

The chain is built from TRBV6-6 and TRBJ1-5; 7 nucleotides match TRBD1. This TCR derives from a human donor in good health. Sequenced material: blood. CDR3: CANAGTVNQPQHF. The DNA of the CDR3 is TGTGCCAACGCAGGGACAGTCAATCAGCCCCAGCATTTT.